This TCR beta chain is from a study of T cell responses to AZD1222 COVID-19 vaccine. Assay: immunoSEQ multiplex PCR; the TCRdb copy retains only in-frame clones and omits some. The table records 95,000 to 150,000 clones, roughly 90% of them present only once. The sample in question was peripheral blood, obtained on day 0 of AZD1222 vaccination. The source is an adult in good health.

DNA for the CDR3: TGTGCCAGCAGTCCCGGACAGGGGAGCTATGGCTACACCTTC. It encodes CASSPGQGSYGYTF. This chain links TRBV28 with TRBJ1-2; 9 bases map to TRBD1. The CDR3 consists of 14 residues. Trimming at V came to 5 bases and at J to 4 bases, leaving 5 bases not matched to a gene. The germline CDR1 and CDR2 sequences are MDHEN and SYDVKM.